This T cell receptor beta chain was identified during a study of T cell responses to AZD1222 COVID-19 vaccine. Study-wide findings and caveats: Baseline seropositivity occurred in only a handful of AZD1222 recipients. In a largely white British group with more females than males, clonal diversity was possibly underestimated.

Some clones are missing from TCRdb's copy, which holds only in-frame ones; the method was immunoSEQ multiplex PCR. The sample contains roughly 75,000 clones, around 86% of which appear only once. To note about this clone: What it recognizes is unknown.

The germline CDR1 and CDR2 sequences are SEHNR and FQNEAQ (reference sequence). Trimming took 1 base from V and 3 from J, leaving 6 bases between them. The CDR3 sequence is 13 residues long. The sequence derives from an adult who received the AZD1222 COVID-19 vaccine. The sequencing used peripheral blood, collected 28 days after the second AZD1222 dose. The chain combines TRBV7-9 with TRBJ1-1, with no clear D. This CDR3 is CASSLVHDTEAFF. CDR3 nucleotides: TGTGCCAGCAGCTTAGTTCACGACACTGAAGCTTTCTTT.